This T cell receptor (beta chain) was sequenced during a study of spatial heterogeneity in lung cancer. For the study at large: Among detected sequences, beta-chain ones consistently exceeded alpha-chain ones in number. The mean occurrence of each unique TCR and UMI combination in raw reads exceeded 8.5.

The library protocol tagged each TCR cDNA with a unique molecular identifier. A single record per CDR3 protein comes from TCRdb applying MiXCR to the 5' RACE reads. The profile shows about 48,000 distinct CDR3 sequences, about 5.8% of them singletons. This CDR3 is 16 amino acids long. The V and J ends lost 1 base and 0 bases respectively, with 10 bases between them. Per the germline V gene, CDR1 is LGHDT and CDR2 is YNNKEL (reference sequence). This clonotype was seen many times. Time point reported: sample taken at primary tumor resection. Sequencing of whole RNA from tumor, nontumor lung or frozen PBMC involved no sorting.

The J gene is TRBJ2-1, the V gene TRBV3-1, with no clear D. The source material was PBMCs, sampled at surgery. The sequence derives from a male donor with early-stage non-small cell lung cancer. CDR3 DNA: TGTGCCAGCAGCCAAGGGTGGGCAGCCTCCTACAATGAGCAGTTCTTC. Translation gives CASSQGWAASYNEQFF.